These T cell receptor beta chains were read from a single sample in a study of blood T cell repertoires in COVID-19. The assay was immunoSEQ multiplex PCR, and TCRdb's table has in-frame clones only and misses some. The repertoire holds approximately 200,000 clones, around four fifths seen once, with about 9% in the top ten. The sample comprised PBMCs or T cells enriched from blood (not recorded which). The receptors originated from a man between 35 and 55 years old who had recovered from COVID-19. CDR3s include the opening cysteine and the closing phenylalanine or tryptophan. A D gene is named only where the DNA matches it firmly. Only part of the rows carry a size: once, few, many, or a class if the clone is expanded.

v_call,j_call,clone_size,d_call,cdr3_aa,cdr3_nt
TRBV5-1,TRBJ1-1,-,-,CASSQIPTNLGMNTEAFF,TGCGCCAGCAGCCAAATTCCTACTAATCTTGGTATGAACACTGAAGCTTTCTTT
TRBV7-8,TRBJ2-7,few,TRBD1,CASSLAGTGRDEQYF,TGTGCCAGCAGCTTAGCCGGGACAGGGAGAGACGAGCAGTACTTC
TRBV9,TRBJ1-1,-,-,CASSVEYMNTEAFF,TGTGCCAGCAGCGTAGAGTACATGAACACTGAAGCTTTCTTT
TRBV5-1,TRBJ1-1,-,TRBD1,CASSPNAGQGTEAFF,TGCGCCAGCAGCCCGAATGCGGGACAGGGCACTGAAGCTTTCTTT
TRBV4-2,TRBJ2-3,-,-,CASSQDSYPGNTQYF,TGTGCCAGCAGCCAAGATTCCTACCCCGGGAATACGCAGTATTTT
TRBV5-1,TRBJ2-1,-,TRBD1,CASSHRGMEQFF,TGCGCCAGCAGTCACAGGGGGATGGAACAGTTCTTC
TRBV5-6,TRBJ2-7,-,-,CASSFPGANYEQYF,TGTGCCAGCAGCTTCCCAGGGGCGAACTACGAGCAGTACTTC
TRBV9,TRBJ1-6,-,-,CASSVGGGGGSPLHF,TGTGCCAGCAGCGTAGGGGGGGGTGGTGGTTCACCCCTCCACTTT
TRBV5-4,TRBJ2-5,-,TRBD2,CASSLAELAGGETQYF,TGTGCCAGCAGCTTGGCCGAACTAGCGGGAGGGGAGACCCAGTACTTC
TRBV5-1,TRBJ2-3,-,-,CASSLEVTGSTDTQYF,TGCGCCAGCAGCTTGGAGGTTACAGGCAGCACAGATACGCAGTATTTT
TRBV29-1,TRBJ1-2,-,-,CSVVSVPGQIYTF,TGCAGCGTTGTGAGTGTCCCTGGACAGATCTACACCTTC